These 10 T cell receptor beta chains were sequenced from one sample in a study of blood T cell repertoires in COVID-19. TCRdb's table, derived via immunoSEQ multiplex PCR, lists solely in-frame clones and lacks some. In the table there are over 55,000 clones, approximately 90% of which are singletons. Sequenced sample: peripheral blood. These receptors were obtained from an elderly woman with acute or convalescent COVID-19.

The chain uses TRBV6-2 or TRBV6-3 and TRBJ2-7; maybe TRBD2 (6 bases). The V end lost 1 base, the J end lost 7 bases, and 17 bases lay between the germline ends. The germline gives CDR1 MNHEY, CDR2 SVGEGT. The CDR3 covers 15 residues. The CDR3, as DNA: TGTGCCAGCAGTTACTTGCGGGGCGTAACGCCTGAGCAGTACTTC. Amino acids: CASSYLRGVTPEQYF.

The rearrangement uses TRBV7-9 and TRBJ2-3, with 7 bases fitting TRBD1. V gave up 7 bases and J gave up 0 bases; unmatched junction bases: 10. The CDR3 extends over 16 amino acids. Germline CDR1 and CDR2: SEHNR and FQNEAQ (reference sequence). The DNA of the CDR3 is TGTGCCAGCATCCTCAGCAGGGGGAAGAGCACAGATACGCAGTATTTT. It is translated as CASILSRGKSTDTQYF.

This clone was counted once. The J gene is TRBJ2-6, the V gene TRBV21-1; the table's TRBD1 call for D was not verified on the DNA. TRBV21-1 is a documented pseudogene. The CDR3 runs 19 residues. CDR3 sequence reads: CASSPRTVLINRWANVLTF. In nucleotides, the CDR3 is TGTGCCAGCAGCCCTCGGACAGTTCTAATAAACCGCTGGGCCAACGTCCTGACTTTC.

The CDR3 DNA reads TGCGCCAGCAGCTTGGCCGGGGGGGCCAACGTCCTGACTTTC. Its translation is CASSLAGGANVLTF. The chain couples TRBV5-1 to TRBJ2-6; D is undetermined. There are 14 residues in the CDR3. Trimming removed 0 bases at V and 4 bases at J, with 5 bases between. Germline V gives CDR1 SGHRS, CDR2 YFSETQ.

The chain combines TRBV11-2 with TRBJ2-1; TRBD2 matches 8 bases. Trimming at V came to 4 bases and at J to 5 bases, leaving 10 bases not matched to a gene. This CDR3 comprises 16 residues. The germline V gene has CDR1 SGHAT and CDR2 FQNNGV. CDR3 coding DNA: TGTGCCAGCAGCTCCCCCCTAGCGGGTGGCCACAATGAGCAGTTCTTC. It codes for CASSSPLAGGHNEQFF.

This clone was seen more than once but under ten times. The DNA for the CDR3 is TGTGCCAGCAGCGTCGGTCAAGTAAACACTGAAGCTTTCTTT. It specifies CASSVGQVNTEAFF. The chain has TRBV9 and TRBJ1-1; no reliable D call. V dropped 2 bases and J dropped 2 bases, with 10 bases sitting between them. The CDR3 is 14 residues long. CDR1 is SGDLS, CDR2 YYNGEE, per germline.

This clone has a handful of counts. The rearrangement uses TRBV19 and TRBJ1-5; possibly TRBD1 for D (6 bases). The CDR3 covers 13 residues. Germline V gene sequence: CDR1 LNHDA, CDR2 SQIVND (reference sequence). With 5 bases removed from V and 4 bases from J, the gap between germline ends came to 9 bases. The DNA of the CDR3 is TGTGCCAGTAGTGATACAGGGAATCAGCCCCAGCATTTT. Its protein is CASSDTGNQPQHF.

The genes are TRBV7-8 and TRBJ2-5; D is ambiguous. Trimming cost V 1 base and J 4 bases, with 4 bases left between them. The CDR3 consists of 12 residues. CDR1 and CDR2 (germline): SGHVS, FQNEAQ. The CDR3 here is CASSLVGETQYF. CDR3 nucleotide sequence: TGTGCCAGCAGCTTAGTCGGAGAGACCCAGTACTTC. Looking up the rest from reference TRBV7-8 and TRBJ2-5 gives the full variable domain: GAGVSQSPRYKVAKRGQDVALRCDPISGHVSLFWYQQALGQGPEFLTYFQNEAQLDKSGLPSDRFFAERPEGSVSTLKIQRTQQEDSAVYLCASSLVGETQYFGPGTRLLVL.

The V and J genes are TRBV7-2 and TRBJ2-7; TRBD1 matches 8 bases. The ends lost 7 bases at V and 0 bases at J; junction bases unmatched: 5. The CDR3 totals 14 residues. Germline V gene data show CDR1 as SGHTA and CDR2 as FQGNSA. The CDR3 protein is CASKRTGNSYEQYF. In DNA, the CDR3 is TGTGCCAGCAAGAGGACAGGGAACTCCTACGAGCAGTACTTC.

This clone was counted once. The genes are TRBV6-4 and TRBJ1-2; D is perhaps TRBD1 (6 bases). The CDR3 runs to 18 residues. Trimming pared 0 bases from V and 3 bases from J, leaving 20 bases between. Germline assignment: CDR1 MRHNA and CDR2 SNTAGT. Written as DNA, the CDR3 is TGTGCCAGCAGTGACTCGACGGGACAACCCTTTTCGTACTATGGCTACACCTTC. Translating it yields CASSDSTGQPFSYYGYTF.